This T cell receptor (beta chain) was sequenced for a study of graft-versus-host responses after intestinal transplantation (dated by TCRdb to the early 2020s). As for the study more broadly: Recipients received multivisceral, liver-intestinal, or isolated intestinal transplants. Anti-thymocyte globulin induction was given to all recipients, followed by maintenance tacrolimus and steroids for approximately three years. Bulk TCR-beta CDR3 sequencing was used to track graft-versus-host and host-versus-graft alloreactive T cell clones in the graft, circulation and bone marrow after intestinal transplantation. To identify alloreactive clones, pre-transplant mixed lymphocyte reaction products were sequenced and compared with unstimulated pre-transplant donor and recipient T cells. The cohort enrolled about 23 intestinal transplant recipients, one of whom was a retransplant, and a few patients without pretransplant specimens were excluded. A peak of at least 4% donor T cells among recipient peripheral blood mononuclear cells was the definition used for donor T cell macrochimerism. Samples from three later patients were sequenced in-house on an Illumina MiSeq with MiXCR processing rather than by the commercial service.

Reading from cysteine to phenylalanine, the CDR3 counts 14 amino acids. The only DNA kept is the CDR3, 42 bases in frame from the first base. From the germline V gene, CDR1 is MDHEN and CDR2 is SYDVKM. At the junction V is shortened by 4 bases and J by 3 bases; bases outside the gene matches: 5. After transplant, bone marrow was aspirated from the posterior iliac crest or from another site selected by the physician. In regard to this clone: The specificity of this receptor is unknown. Within one base of it there is no much larger clone, and no base qualities were kept.

The library came from the immunoSEQ multiplex PCR assay. For most patients, high-throughput TCR-beta CDR3 sequencing of genomic DNA was performed by Adaptive Biotechnologies. For the original study's pipeline: TCR sequencing data for 15 to 20 patients were retrieved from Adaptive's ImmunoSEQ software; a few other patients were processed with MiXCR and VDJtools. Because the origin of CDR3 nucleotide sequences shared between donor and recipient could not be assigned, those sequences were removed. Alloreactive clones required at least 2-fold expansion over unstimulated cells and minimum CFSE-low frequency of 0.002% (template counts) or 0.001% (read counts). Mappable clones were those detected in sequenced pre-transplant spleen, lymph node, or MLR CFSE-low populations of the donor or recipient. Cumulative frequency of alloreactive clones was calculated as a percentage of all sequences weighted by copy number. Not all clones reach the TCRdb copy of this immuneACCESS table, which keeps in-frame sequences only. Checked studies attribute under half of the gap to unresolved V genes and leave the rest unexplained. That table is the source of V, J and clone size, and D and trimming were worked out from the DNA. The sample table shows about 69,000 clones, and roughly 90% are seen once. About 6.7% of the sample lies in the top ten.

What the authors observed across the whole study: Patients with donor T cell macrochimerism had high GvH to HvG T cell clonal ratios in their allografts. GvH clones were detected in recipient bone marrow, and some of these GvH clones were observed earlier in ileal mucosa or blood, consistent with an intestinal mucosal origin. The conclusions were limited by the relatively low number and heterogeneity of the intestinal transplant patients. Peak levels of circulating GvH clones were associated with declines in HvG clones early after transplant.

The chain couples TRBV28 to TRBJ1-2, with 7 junctional bases fitting TRBD1. The source of this sequence is a human patient who received an intestinal transplant, so some T cells may come from the graft donor. The sample was bone marrow, taken roughly 780 days after intestinal transplantation. The CDR3 region: CASSSRGRDYGYTF. The base sequence is TGTGCCAGCAGTTCAAGGGGGCGCGACTATGGCTACACCTTC.